The T cell receptor (beta chain) under discussion was sequenced for a study of cytomegalovirus exposure and HLA in healthy donors. The wider study: HLA-typed donors were the source of around 87 million unique TCRs, which an early data release held.

As regards this clone: The antigen is not known.

The study ran its PCR with 60 Vbeta and 13 Jbeta primers. Libraries were prepared by immunoSEQ multiplex PCR; TCRdb keeps only in-frame clonotypes and omits some of them. The data show about 38,000 clones, approximately 90% seen once. Whole-study results and caveats: A list of 150 to 200 TCR beta chains associated with cytomegalovirus was given. Later examination showed HLA-associated TCR beta chains had greater clonal expansion than equally common others.

The TCR comes from a woman in her 40s in good health and CMV-seropositive. The sequencing sample was made of PBMCs.

The CDR3 nucleotides are TGTGCCAGCAGCGTAGAGCCGAAGAACACTGAAGCTTTCTTT. Protein: CASSVEPKNTEAFF. The chain employs TRBV9 and TRBJ1-1; no clear D gene. The germline V gene has CDR1 SGDLS and CDR2 YYNGEE. V was cut by 0 bases and J by 1 base, with 7 bases left in between. CDR3 length: 14 amino acids.